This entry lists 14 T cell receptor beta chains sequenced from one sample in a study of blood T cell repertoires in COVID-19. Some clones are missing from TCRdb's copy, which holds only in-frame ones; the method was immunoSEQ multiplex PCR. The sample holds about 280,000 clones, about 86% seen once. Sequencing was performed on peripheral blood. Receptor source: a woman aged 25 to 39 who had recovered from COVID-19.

The CDR3 nucleotides are TGTGCCACCTCTGGCAGGGGGTGGCGTCAGCCCCAGCATTTT. Its translation: CATSGRGWRQPQHF. The chain has TRBV21-1 and TRBJ1-5; the table's D call TRBD1 went unverified against the DNA. TRBV21-1 is listed as a pseudogene. The CDR3 has 14 residues.

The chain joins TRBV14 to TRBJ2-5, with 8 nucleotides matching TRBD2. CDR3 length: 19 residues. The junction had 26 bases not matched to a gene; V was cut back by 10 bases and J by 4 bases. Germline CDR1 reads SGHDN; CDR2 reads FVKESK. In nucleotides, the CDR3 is TGTGCCACCACTGTTATATCAAAACCGGGACTAGTAGATTTAGAGACCCAGTACTTC. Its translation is CATTVISKPGLVDLETQYF. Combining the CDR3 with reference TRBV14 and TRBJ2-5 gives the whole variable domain EAGVTQFPSHSVIEKGQTVTLRCDPISGHDNLYWYRRVMGKEIKFLLHFVKESKQDESGMPNNRFLAERTGGTYSTLKVQPAELEDSGVYFCATTVISKPGLVDLETQYFGPGTRLLVL.

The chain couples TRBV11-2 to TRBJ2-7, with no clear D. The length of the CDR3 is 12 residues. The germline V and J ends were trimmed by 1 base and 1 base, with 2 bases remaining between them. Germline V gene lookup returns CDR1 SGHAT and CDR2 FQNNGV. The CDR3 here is CASSLASYEQYF. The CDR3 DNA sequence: TGTGCCAGCAGCTTAGCATCCTACGAGCAGTACTTC.

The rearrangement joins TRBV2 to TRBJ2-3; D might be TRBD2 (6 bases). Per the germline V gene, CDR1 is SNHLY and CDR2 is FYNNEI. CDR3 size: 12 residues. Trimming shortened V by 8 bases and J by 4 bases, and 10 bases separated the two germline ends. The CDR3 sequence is CASRTNSDTQYF. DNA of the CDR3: TGTGCCAGCCGGACTAATTCAGATACGCAGTATTTT.

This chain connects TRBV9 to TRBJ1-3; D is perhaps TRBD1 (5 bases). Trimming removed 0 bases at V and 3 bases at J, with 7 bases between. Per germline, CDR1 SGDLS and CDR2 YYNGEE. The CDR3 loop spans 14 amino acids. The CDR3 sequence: CASSVDQGGNTIYF. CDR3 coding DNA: TGTGCCAGCAGCGTAGACCAGGGTGGAAACACCATATATTTT.

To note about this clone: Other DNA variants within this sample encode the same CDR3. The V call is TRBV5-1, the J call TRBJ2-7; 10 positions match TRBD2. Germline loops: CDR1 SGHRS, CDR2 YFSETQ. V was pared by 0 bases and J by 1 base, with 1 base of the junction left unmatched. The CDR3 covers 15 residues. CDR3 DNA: TGCGCCAGCAGCTTGGGGACTAGCGGATCCTACGAGCAGTACTTC. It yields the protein CASSLGTSGSYEQYF.

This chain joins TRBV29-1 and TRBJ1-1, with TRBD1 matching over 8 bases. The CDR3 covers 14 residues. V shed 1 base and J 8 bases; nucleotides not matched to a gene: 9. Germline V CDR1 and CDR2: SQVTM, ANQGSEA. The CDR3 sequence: CSVEGGQGNSEAFF. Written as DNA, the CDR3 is TGCAGCGTTGAAGGAGGACAGGGTAACTCCGAAGCTTTCTTT. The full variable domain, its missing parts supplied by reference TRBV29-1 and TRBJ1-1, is SAVISQKPSRDICQRGTSLTIQCQVDSQVTMMFWYRQQPGQSLTLIATANQGSEATYESGFVIDKFPISRPNLTFSTLTVSNMSPEDSSIYLCSVEGGQGNSEAFFGQGTRLTVV.

The CDR3 loop reads CASSLGAGDKFSSGANVLTF. The CDR3 DNA is TGCGCCAGCAGCTTGGGGGCAGGGGATAAGTTTAGCTCTGGGGCCAACGTCCTGACTTTC. The chain uses TRBV5-1 and TRBJ2-6; tentative D call: TRBD1 (6 bases). Germline CDR1 is SGHRS and CDR2 is YFSETQ. V shed 0 bases and J shed 0 bases, with 19 bases lying between them. The length of the CDR3 is 20 residues.

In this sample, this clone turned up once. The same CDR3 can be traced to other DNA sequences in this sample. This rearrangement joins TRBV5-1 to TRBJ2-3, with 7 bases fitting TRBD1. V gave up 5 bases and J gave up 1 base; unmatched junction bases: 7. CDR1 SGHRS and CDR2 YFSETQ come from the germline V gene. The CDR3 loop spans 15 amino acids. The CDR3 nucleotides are TGCGCCAGCAGTTCAGGGGGTTTGGGCACAGATACGCAGTATTTT. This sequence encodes CASSSGGLGTDTQYF.

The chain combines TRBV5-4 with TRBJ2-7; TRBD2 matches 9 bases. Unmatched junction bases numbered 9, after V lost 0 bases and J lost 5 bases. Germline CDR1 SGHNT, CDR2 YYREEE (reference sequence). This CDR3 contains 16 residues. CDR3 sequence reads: CASSLGVGGRGHEQYF. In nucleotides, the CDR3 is TGTGCCAGCAGCTTGGGAGTCGGCGGGAGGGGTCACGAGCAGTACTTC.

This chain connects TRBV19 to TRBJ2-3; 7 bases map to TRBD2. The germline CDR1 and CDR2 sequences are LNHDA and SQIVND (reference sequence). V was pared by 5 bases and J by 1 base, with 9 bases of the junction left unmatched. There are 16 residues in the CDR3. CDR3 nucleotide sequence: TGTGCCAGTAGTGCTTCGGTTCTAGCGGGCACAGATACGCAGTATTTT. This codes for CASSASVLAGTDTQYF.

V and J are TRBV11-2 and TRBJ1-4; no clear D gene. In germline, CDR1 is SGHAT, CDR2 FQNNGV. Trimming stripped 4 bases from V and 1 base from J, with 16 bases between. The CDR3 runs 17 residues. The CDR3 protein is CASSSLMAIGTNEKLFF. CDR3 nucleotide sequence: TGTGCCAGCAGCTCTCTCATGGCAATTGGAACTAATGAAAAACTGTTTTTT.

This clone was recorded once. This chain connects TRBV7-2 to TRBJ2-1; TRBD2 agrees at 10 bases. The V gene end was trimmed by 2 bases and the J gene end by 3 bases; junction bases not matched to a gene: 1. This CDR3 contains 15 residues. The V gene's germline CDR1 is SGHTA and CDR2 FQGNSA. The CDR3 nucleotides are TGTGCCAGCAGCTTACTAGCGGGGGACTACAATGAGCAGTTCTTC. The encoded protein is CASSLLAGDYNEQFF.

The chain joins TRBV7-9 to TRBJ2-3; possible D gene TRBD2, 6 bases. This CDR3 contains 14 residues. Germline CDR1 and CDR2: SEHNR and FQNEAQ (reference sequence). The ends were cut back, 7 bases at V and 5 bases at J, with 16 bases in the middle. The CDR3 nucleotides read TGTGCCAGCACCCAAGAGGAGGGTAGAGATACGCAGTATTTT. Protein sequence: CASTQEEGRDTQYF.